The clone carrying this T cell receptor beta chain was recorded only once. Antigen specificity is unknown. Generated by immunoSEQ multiplex PCR, the TCRdb table keeps only in-frame clones and is missing some. The table lists 450,000 to 700,000 clones, roughly 96% of them singletons. Naive-designated CD8 cells lacked CD45RO, were positively enriched for CCR7, and omitted terminally differentiated effector memory CD45RA+ cells. Trimming removed 5 bases from V and 3 bases from J, with 10 bases in between. This CDR3 contains 13 residues. Germline V gene sequence: CDR1 SGHVS, CDR2 FQNEAQ. The data derive from a study of shared clonotypes between healthy human individuals. Whole-study findings and limits: Genetic and exposure-history diversity was limited by the few donors.

Sequencing was carried out using naive CD8+ T cells sorted from blood. This clonotype originated in a young woman in good health. This chain uses TRBV7-8 with TRBJ1-1; D gene unclear. CDR3 coding DNA: TGTGCCAGCAGCCAAGGCGGGGACACTGAAGCTTTCTTT. Its translation: CASSQGGDTEAFF. The whole variable domain, filled in from reference TRBV7-8 and TRBJ1-1, reads GAGVSQSPRYKVAKRGQDVALRCDPISGHVSLFWYQQALGQGPEFLTYFQNEAQLDKSGLPSDRFFAERPEGSVSTLKIQRTQQEDSAVYLCASSQGGDTEAFFGQGTRLTVV.